Shown below are 25 T cell receptor beta chains from a single sample sequenced in a study of shared clonotypes between healthy human individuals. Assay: immunoSEQ multiplex PCR; the TCRdb copy retains only in-frame clones and omits some. The repertoire holds 650,000 to 800,000 clones, with over 60% as singletons. Sequencing was carried out using memory CD4+ T cells sorted from blood. Subset reported: CD45RA-negative fraction. Receptors were obtained from a woman in her twenties or thirties in good health.

The genes are TRBV13 and TRBJ2-7, with TRBD1 matching over 7 bases. This CDR3 is 16 amino acids long. V shed 1 base, J shed 1 base, and the junction held 7 bases outside the gene matches. From germline, CDR1 is PRHDT and CDR2 FYEKMQ (reference sequence). CDR3 loop: CASSLVLGQPSYEQYF. The CDR3 nucleotides are TGTGCCAGCAGCTTAGTGTTGGGACAGCCTTCCTACGAGCAGTACTTC.

The genes are TRBV28 and TRBJ1-3; TRBD1 matches 9 bases. The CDR3 spans 16 residues. J gave up 5 bases and V 5 bases, and 10 bases lay outside the gene matches. The V gene's germline CDR1 is MDHEN and CDR2 SYDVKM. CDR3 nucleotides: TGTGCCAGCAGTCTAAGCACAGGGGGCGCGAGAAACACCATATATTTT. Translation: CASSLSTGGARNTIYF. The variable domain in full, completed from reference TRBV28 and TRBJ1-3, reads DVKVTQSSRYLVKRTGEKVFLECVQDMDHENMFWYRQDPGLGLRLIYFSYDVKMKEKGDIPEGYSVSREKKERFSLILESASTNQTSMYLCASSLSTGGARNTIYFGEGSWLTVV.

This clone has at least ten counts. The chain is built from TRBV5-4 and TRBJ1-5; the match to TRBD1 covers 7 bases. Unmatched junction bases numbered 0, after V lost 1 base and J lost 11 bases. Per the germline V gene, CDR1 is SGHNT and CDR2 is YYREEE (reference sequence). This CDR3 spans 11 amino acids. CDR3 sequence (DNA): TGTGCCAGCAGCTTGACAGGGGCCCAGCATTTT. It translates to CASSLTGAQHF.

Comments on this clone: A far larger clone is one base from this, pointing to a likely read error. The identical CDR3 is also encoded by other nucleotide sequences in the sample. This rearrangement joins TRBV6-5 to TRBJ2-5; the match to TRBD2 covers 13 bases. CDR1 MNHEY and CDR2 SVGAGI come from the germline V gene. The CDR3 is 15 residues long. The CDR3 DNA sequence: TGTGCTAGCAGTAACGGACTAGCGGGAGCATCGGCCCAGTACTTC. This gives the protein CASSNGLAGASAQYF.

This clone was detected once. The CDR3 protein is CASSEVGSRDEQYF. DNA of the CDR3: TGTGCCAGCAGTGAAGTAGGGTCTAGGGACGAGCAGTACTTC. The gene calls are TRBV2 and TRBJ2-7; the D is unclear. The CDR3 consists of 14 residues. The V gene lost 1 base and the J gene lost 5 bases, with 12 bases spanning the gap. CDR1 is SNHLY, CDR2 FYNNEI, per germline. Complete variable domain (other parts from reference TRBV2 and TRBJ2-7): EPEVTQTPSHQVTQMGQEVILRCVPISNHLYFYWYRQILGQKVEFLVSFYNNEISEKSEIFDDQFSVERPDGSNFTLKIRSTKLEDSAMYFCASSEVGSRDEQYFGPGTRLTVT.

The rearrangement uses TRBV7-2 and TRBJ2-7; 9 nucleotides match TRBD2. The V gene's germline CDR1 is SGHTA and CDR2 FQGNSA. The ends lost 5 bases at V and 5 bases at J; junction bases unmatched: 7. The CDR3 runs 14 residues. CDR3 loop: CASSTRAGGDEQYF. For the CDR3, the DNA is TGTGCCAGCAGCACAAGAGCGGGAGGCGACGAGCAGTACTTC.

This clone was counted a single time. The genes are TRBV28 and TRBJ2-2, with D perhaps TRBD1 (6 bases). The CDR3 covers 15 residues. Germline CDR1 and CDR2: MDHEN and SYDVKM. Trimming shortened V by 3 bases and J by 7 bases, and 15 bases separated the two germline ends. In DNA form, the CDR3 reads TGTGCCAGCAGTTTGGATAACCAGGGGTTCGGGGAGCTGTTTTTT. Translated, it gives CASSLDNQGFGELFF.

J is TRBJ1-5 and V is TRBV2; 9 nucleotides agree with TRBD1. Germline values: CDR1 SNHLY, CDR2 FYNNEI. This CDR3 contains 14 residues. Germline trimming cut 7 bases from V and 6 bases from J; bases unmatched to any gene: 7. CDR3 amino acids: CASNTGGEGQPQHF. CDR3 DNA sequence: TGTGCCAGCAACACAGGGGGCGAAGGTCAGCCCCAGCATTTT.

At least ten counts were recorded for this clone. The chain carries TRBV6-5 and TRBJ1-1, with D possibly matching TRBD1 (5 bases). Germline-derived CDR1 and CDR2 are MNHEY and SVGAGI. V shed 9 bases and J shed 4 bases, with 12 bases lying between them. The CDR3 consists of 12 residues. In nucleotides, the CDR3 is TGTGCCAGTCGGGTAGGGGCCACTGAAGCTTTCTTT. Residues: CASRVGATEAFF.

V and J are TRBV19 and TRBJ1-1; no clear D. CDR3 length: 13 amino acids. Looked up from germline, CDR1 is LNHDA and CDR2 is SQIVND (reference sequence). Trimming left V 8 bases short and J 0 bases short, with 10 bases between. The CDR3 spells CASGRTMNTEAFF. The CDR3 DNA reads as TGTGCCAGTGGGAGAACCATGAACACTGAAGCTTTCTTT. Full variable domain (outside the CDR3, taken from reference TRBV19 and TRBJ1-1): DGGITQSPKYLFRKEGQNVTLSCEQNLNHDAMYWYRQDPGQGLRLIYYSQIVNDFQKGDIAEGYSVSREKKESFPLTVTSAQKNPTAFYLCASGRTMNTEAFFGQGTRLTVV.

The rearrangement uses TRBV7-2 and TRBJ2-3, with no clear D. Germline V lookup: CDR1 SGHTA, CDR2 FQGNSA. V was cut by 6 bases and J by 2 bases, with 9 bases left in between. This CDR3 has 13 amino acids. The CDR3 here is CASRVEYTDTQYF. As DNA, the CDR3 is TGTGCCAGCAGGGTAGAGTACACAGATACGCAGTATTTT.

The DNA of the CDR3 is TGTGCCAGCAGCGAACTCAATAATGAGCAGTTCTTC. Protein product: CASSELNNEQFF. The J gene is TRBJ2-1, the V gene TRBV2, with D hard to call. From germline, CDR1 is SNHLY and CDR2 FYNNEI. The CDR3 is made up of 12 amino acids. Trimming took 6 bases from V and 7 from J, leaving 10 bases between them. Full variable domain (rest looked up from reference TRBV2 and TRBJ2-1): EPEVTQTPSHQVTQMGQEVILRCVPISNHLYFYWYRQILGQKVEFLVSFYNNEISEKSEIFDDQFSVERPDGSNFTLKIRSTKLEDSAMYFCASSELNNEQFFGPGTRLTVL.

This clone was counted a few times. The J gene is TRBJ1-4, the V gene TRBV30; no firm D call. The germline V gene encodes CDR1 GTSNPN and CDR2 SVGIG (reference sequence). Trimming shortened V by 2 bases and J by 8 bases, and 12 bases separated the two germline ends. This CDR3 has 13 residues. CDR3 sequence: CAWSRGNEEKLFF. CDR3 coding DNA: TGTGCCTGGAGTCGGGGTAATGAGGAAAAACTGTTTTTT. The whole variable domain, remainder taken from reference TRBV30 and TRBJ1-4, is SQTIHQWPATLVQPVGSPLSLECTVEGTSNPNLYWYRQAAGRGLQLLFYSVGIGQISSEVPQNLSASRPQDRQFILSSKKLLLSDSGFYLCAWSRGNEEKLFFGSGTQLSVL.

This clone was detected ten times or more. J is TRBJ2-3 and V is TRBV5-1; the match to TRBD2 covers 9 bases. Trimming removed 3 bases from V and 0 bases from J; junction bases left unmatched: 5. The CDR3 sequence is 16 residues long. From germline, CDR1 is SGHRS and CDR2 YFSETQ. CDR3 residues: CASSSSSGMSTDTQYF. The CDR3 DNA reads TGCGCCAGCAGCTCGTCTAGCGGGATGAGCACAGATACGCAGTATTTT.

The CDR3 DNA is TGCAGCGTTGAAGTGTCTAGCGGGATAAAGACCCAGTACTTC. Amino acid sequence: CSVEVSSGIKTQYF. The chain links TRBV29-1 to TRBJ2-5; 9 bases agree with TRBD2. V dropped 1 base and J dropped 6; count of bases not matched to a gene: 6. The germline V gene encodes CDR1 SQVTM and CDR2 ANQGSEA. There are 14 residues in the CDR3.

This sequence joins TRBV27 and TRBJ2-1, with D perhaps matching TRBD1 or TRBD2 (5 bases each). This CDR3 has 14 amino acids. Trimming took off 3 bases at V and 14 bases at J, with 20 bases between the two ends. CDR1 and CDR2 from the germline V gene are MNHEY and SMNVEV (reference sequence). DNA for the CDR3: TGTGCCAGCAGTTTGGGTGGTCGGGGACCTCCTGAGTTCTTC. Translation: CASSLGGRGPPEFF.

In nucleotides, the CDR3 is TGTGCCAGCAGCCAAGATCTTGATAGCTCCTACAATGAGCAGTTCTTC. Translated, it gives CASSQDLDSSYNEQFF. The chain uses TRBV4-2 and TRBJ2-1; D gene unclear. The CDR3 has 16 amino acids. V gave up 0 bases and J gave up 0 bases, with 9 bases separating them. Germline CDR1 is LGHNA and CDR2 is YNFKEQ.

This chain links TRBV2 with TRBJ2-7, with 10 bases lining up with TRBD1. The CDR3 spans 15 residues. Germline-derived CDR1 and CDR2 are SNHLY and FYNNEI. V gave up 6 bases and J gave up 9 bases; unmatched junction bases: 14. CDR3: CASRKGQGGGSRQYF. Written as DNA, the CDR3 is TGTGCCAGCAGAAAAGGACAGGGGGGAGGCAGCCGGCAGTACTTC.

The J gene is TRBJ2-5, the V gene TRBV5-1; 8 bases fit TRBD2. V lost 6 bases and J lost 2; bases outside the gene matches: 12. Germline CDR1 and CDR2: SGHRS and YFSETQ. The CDR3 extends over 16 amino acids. CDR3 sequence reads: CASTPGDTSGQETQYF. The CDR3 DNA reads TGCGCCAGCACCCCCGGGGACACTAGCGGACAAGAGACCCAGTACTTC.

The chain uses TRBV5-4 and TRBJ2-3, with TRBD2 matching 10 bases. The germline V gene has CDR1 SGHNT and CDR2 YYREEE (reference sequence). The ends lost 3 bases at V and 3 bases at J; junction bases unmatched: 10. The CDR3 has 17 amino acids. The CDR3 DNA sequence: TGTGCCAGCAGCTCCTCTGGAGCGGGAGGGCCTACAGATACGCAGTATTTT. This translates into CASSSSGAGGPTDTQYF.

V and J are TRBV6-6 and TRBJ2-2; D remains ambiguous. Germline V gene lookup returns CDR1 MNHNY and CDR2 SVGAGI (reference sequence). The CDR3 has 15 amino acids. V was cut by 2 bases and J by 1 base, with 8 bases left in between. The CDR3 region has the DNA TGTGCCAGCAGTTACATGGGTTTGAACACCGGGGAGCTGTTTTTT. It codes for CASSYMGLNTGELFF.

The chain has TRBV19 and TRBJ2-5; D gene ambiguous. CDR1 and CDR2 (germline): LNHDA, SQIVND (reference sequence). CDR3 length: 14 residues. V lost 2 bases and J lost 5, with 12 bases in between. The CDR3 DNA reads TGTGCCAGTAGTATACCGGGCGGTGATGAGACCCAGTACTTC. Protein sequence: CASSIPGGDETQYF.

Details on this clone: A much larger clone sits a single nucleotide away, making a read error possible. V is TRBV11-2 and J is TRBJ2-6; D not certain. Germline values: CDR1 SGHAT, CDR2 FQNNGV. The V and J ends lost 0 bases and 0 bases respectively, with 3 bases between them. CDR3 size: 15 residues. Here the CDR3 reads CASSLDGSGANVLTF. As DNA, the CDR3 is TGTGCCAGCAGCTTAGATGGCTCTGGGGCCAACGTCCTGACTTTC.

The chain is built from TRBV2 and TRBJ2-5, with 12 bases fitting TRBD1. Germline CDR1 SNHLY, CDR2 FYNNEI. The CDR3 has 15 residues. V trimming: 4 bases; J trimming: 5 bases; junction bases outside the gene matches: 5. This CDR3 is CASSVGTGGGETQYF. Here the CDR3 DNA reads TGTGCCAGCAGTGTTGGGACAGGGGGCGGGGAGACCCAGTACTTC. Together with reference TRBV2 and TRBJ2-5, the CDR3 gives the full variable domain: EPEVTQTPSHQVTQMGQEVILRCVPISNHLYFYWYRQILGQKVEFLVSFYNNEISEKSEIFDDQFSVERPDGSNFTLKIRSTKLEDSAMYFCASSVGTGGGETQYFGPGTRLLVL.

Notes on this clone: A much larger clone lies a single base off, so this may be a read error. The V and J genes are TRBV5-4 and TRBJ2-2; D is possibly TRBD1 (6 bases). The germline V and J ends were trimmed by 3 bases and 1 base, with 7 bases remaining between them. The germline V gene has CDR1 SGHNT and CDR2 YYREEE (reference sequence). The CDR3 covers 14 residues. This CDR3 reads CASSSTGNTGELFF. CDR3 bases: TGTGCCAGCAGCTCGACAGGGAACACCGGGGAGCTGTTTTTT.